These 24 T cell receptor beta chains came from one sample sequenced in a study of blood T cell repertoires in COVID-19 (dated by TCRdb to 2020 to 2021). Library construction relied on the immunoSEQ multiplex PCR assay. This is the immuneACCESS table as TCRdb keeps it, with only in-frame sequences that have V and J called. A part of the clones is gone; compared with another copy, unresolved V genes explain less than half, and the rest is unexplained. The sample data list 100,000 or so clones, and about 90% of these were observed just once. Together, the top ten hold roughly 4.7% of the sample. Material: peripheral blood. The receptor source for this set is a human donor in a cohort sampled during active COVID-19.

This rearrangement joins TRBV11-2 to TRBJ1-1; D not resolved. With 1 base removed from V and 3 bases from J, the gap between germline ends came to 12 bases. Germline V lookup: CDR1 SGHAT, CDR2 FQNNGV. The CDR3 is made up of 15 amino acids. The DNA for the CDR3 is TGTGCCAGCAGCTTAGTACGGGGAAAGGACACTGAAGCTTTCTTT. Translated, it gives CASSLVRGKDTEAFF.

The genes are TRBV7-9 and TRBJ2-2; 7 nucleotides align to TRBD1. Germline CDR1 and CDR2: SEHNR and FQNEAQ (reference sequence). V gave up 8 bases and J gave up 6 bases; unmatched junction bases: 6. The CDR3 length is 13 residues. The CDR3 loop is CASDDRESGELFF. In DNA form, the CDR3 reads TGTGCCAGCGACGACAGGGAGTCCGGGGAGCTGTTTTTT.

This clone appeared a few times. V gene TRBV5-5 combines with J gene TRBJ1-6, with no clear D. Looked up from germline, CDR1 is SGHKS and CDR2 is YYEKEE (reference sequence). The length of the CDR3 is 15 residues. Deletions cut 3 bases from V and 0 bases from J, with 7 bases between. CDR3 protein: CASSSLSSYNSPLHF. Here the CDR3 DNA reads TGTGCCAGCAGCTCCTTGTCCTCCTATAATTCACCCCTCCACTTT.

The chain has TRBV11-2 and TRBJ2-3; 8 bases map to TRBD1. The CDR3 contains 16 residues. Per the germline V gene, CDR1 is SGHAT and CDR2 is FQNNGV. V gave up 5 bases and J gave up 3 bases; unmatched junction bases: 10. The CDR3 is CASSGIRGPRTDTQYF. The CDR3 coding sequence is TGTGCCAGCAGCGGGATCAGGGGGCCCCGGACAGATACGCAGTATTTT.

The CDR3 here is CASSPPSGDARRLHF. CDR3 DNA: TGTGCCAGCTCACCCCCATCGGGGGACGCACGGCGCCTCCACTTT. The V and J genes are TRBV18 and TRBJ1-6; TRBD1 might be the D (5 bases). The CDR3 runs 15 residues. The ends were cut back, 3 bases at V and 15 bases at J, with 21 bases in the middle. Germline CDR1 and CDR2: KGHSH and LQKENI.

V is TRBV27 and J is TRBJ2-2; D gene unclear. The CDR3 spans 14 residues. The germline gives CDR1 MNHEY, CDR2 SMNVEV (reference sequence). The V and J ends lost 6 bases and 7 bases respectively, with 15 bases between them. CDR3 in amino acids: CASRWVTAGGELFF. DNA for the CDR3: TGTGCCAGCAGATGGGTGACGGCAGGCGGGGAGCTGTTTTTT.

This chain connects TRBV5-4 to TRBJ1-3; 8 nucleotides line up with TRBD1. Germline values: CDR1 SGHNT, CDR2 YYREEE (reference sequence). The V segment lost 2 bases and the J segment 0 bases; nucleotides outside the gene matches: 1. The CDR3 totals 15 residues. CDR3 sequence reads: CASSFTGGSGNTIYF. CDR3 DNA: TGTGCCAGCAGCTTTACAGGGGGCTCTGGAAACACCATATATTTT.

As DNA, the CDR3 is TGCGCCAGCAGCTGGTCCCAACGGGGGACGGACTATGGCTACACCTTC. It translates to CASSWSQRGTDYGYTF. This chain connects TRBV5-1 to TRBJ1-2, with D possibly being TRBD1 (5 bases). This CDR3 has 16 residues. V was pared by 3 bases and J by 3 bases, with 18 bases between. In germline, CDR1 is SGHRS, CDR2 YFSETQ.

The J gene is TRBJ1-4, the V gene TRBV4-1; maybe TRBD1 (6 bases). The germline gives CDR1 MGHRA, CDR2 YSYEKL. The CDR3 spans 17 residues. The V gene lost 0 bases and the J gene lost 1 base, with 12 bases spanning the gap. DNA of the CDR3: TGCGCCAGCAGCCAAGATCGGGGGGGCGGAACTAATGAAAAACTGTTTTTT. Encoded protein: CASSQDRGGGTNEKLFF.

V gene TRBV10-2 combines with J gene TRBJ2-2, with 11 bases lining up with TRBD2. J lost 3 bases, V lost 8 bases, and 17 bases had no gene match. The CDR3 has 19 residues. Per germline, CDR1 WSHSY and CDR2 SAAADI. CDR3 amino acids: CASRDRKTSGRKDTGELFF. The DNA for the CDR3 is TGCGCCAGCCGCGACCGCAAAACTAGCGGGAGAAAGGACACCGGGGAGCTGTTTTTT.

V is TRBV15 and J is TRBJ1-1; TRBD1 is a possible D gene (5 bases). CDR1 LNHNV and CDR2 YYDKDF come from the germline V gene (reference sequence). Trimming left V 3 bases short and J 6 bases short, with 11 bases between. The CDR3 has 13 residues. Written as DNA, the CDR3 is TGTGCCACCAGCAGGGGGGGGTTGGCTGAAGCTTTCTTT. This gives the protein CATSRGGLAEAFF.

CDR3 sequence reads: CASSSGTKNTGELFF. Written as DNA, the CDR3 is TGTGCCAGCAGCTCCGGGACAAAGAACACCGGGGAGCTGTTTTTT. The chain uses TRBV11-2 and TRBJ2-2; weak D call: TRBD1 (6 bases). The CDR3 consists of 15 residues. V lost 4 bases to trimming and J lost 1 base, with 10 bases between them. From germline, CDR1 is SGHAT and CDR2 FQNNGV.

The V and J genes are TRBV6-6 and TRBJ1-1; 9 nucleotides align to TRBD1. V dropped 2 bases and J dropped 5; count of bases not matched to a gene: 6. The CDR3 extends over 15 amino acids. Germline CDR1 reads MNHNY; CDR2 reads SVGAGI (reference sequence). CDR3 amino acids: CASSYQGTGKTEAFF. The CDR3 DNA follows: TGTGCCAGCAGTTACCAGGGGACAGGGAAAACTGAAGCTTTCTTT.

This CDR3 reads CASSLGIPGINEQFF. CDR3 nucleotide sequence: TGTGCCAGCAGCTTGGGGATCCCGGGGATCAATGAGCAGTTCTTC. This sequence joins TRBV28 and TRBJ2-1; D perhaps matches TRBD2 (5 bases). The germline V and J ends were trimmed by 6 bases and 6 bases, with 18 bases remaining between them. Germline CDR1 is MDHEN and CDR2 is SYDVKM. CDR3 size: 15 residues.

The chain has TRBV6-4 and TRBJ2-1; 7 bases are a match to TRBD2. The ends lost 2 bases at V and 0 bases at J; junction bases unmatched: 10. This CDR3 has 18 amino acids. CDR1 MRHNA and CDR2 SNTAGT come from the germline V gene. CDR3 sequence reads: CASSDLNLAVSSYNEQFF. The CDR3 DNA is TGTGCCAGCAGTGACCTAAACCTAGCGGTTAGCTCCTACAATGAGCAGTTCTTC.

V is TRBV28 and J is TRBJ2-7; a possible D gene is TRBD2 (5 bases). V was trimmed by 7 bases and J by 2 bases, leaving 15 bases between them. This CDR3 is built from 14 residues. The V gene's germline CDR1 is MDHEN and CDR2 SYDVKM. CDR3 coding DNA: TGTGCCAGCACTGTACAGCGGTTAGCCTACGAGCAGTACTTC. Amino acid sequence: CASTVQRLAYEQYF.

This chain connects TRBV5-1 to TRBJ2-5; weak D call: TRBD1 (5 bases). Per germline, CDR1 SGHRS and CDR2 YFSETQ. CDR3 length equals 11 residues. Trimming shortened V by 1 base and J by 12 bases, and 10 bases separated the two germline ends. Here the CDR3 DNA reads TGCGCCAGCAGCTTGTTTGGGGCCGAGTACTTC. This sequence encodes CASSLFGAEYF.

This chain uses TRBV4-1 with TRBJ2-7; D gene ambiguous. Germline V gene lookup returns CDR1 MGHRA and CDR2 YSYEKL. Trimming pared 1 base from V and 0 bases from J, leaving 13 bases between. The CDR3 is 16 residues long. CDR3 coding DNA: TGCGCCAGCAGCCAAGTGACGTTGGAGTCCTCCTACGAGCAGTACTTC. Protein sequence: CASSQVTLESSYEQYF.

The V call is TRBV5-1, the J call TRBJ2-3; the match to TRBD2 covers 10 bases. Per germline, CDR1 SGHRS and CDR2 YFSETQ. V lost 3 bases, J lost 2 bases, and 12 bases stayed unmatched. CDR3 length: 18 residues. The DNA for the CDR3 is TGCGCCAGCAGCTCGCTGCCTAGCGGGAGCCCCCCCACAGATACGCAGTATTTT. Protein product: CASSSLPSGSPPTDTQYF.

The rearrangement joins TRBV6-5 to TRBJ1-1; TRBD1 aligns across 7 bases. This CDR3 has 14 amino acids. CDR1 and CDR2 (germline): MNHEY, SVGAGI. After removal of 7 bases from V and 5 bases from J, the junction contained 10 bases not matched to a gene. The CDR3 DNA follows: TGTGCCAGCACGAGGGGGCGTTCGGGTACTGAAGCTTTCTTT. Translated: CASTRGRSGTEAFF.

The chain combines TRBV19 with TRBJ1-4; TRBD1 matches at 11 bases. Germline V CDR1 and CDR2: LNHDA, SQIVND (reference sequence). Trimming cost V 7 bases and J 8 bases; bases outside gene matches: 9. The CDR3 totals 15 residues. The CDR3 region is CASKAGQGAYEKLFF. The CDR3 region has the DNA TGTGCCAGTAAAGCCGGACAGGGGGCCTACGAAAAACTGTTTTTT.

The chain employs TRBV6-5 and TRBJ2-5; unclear D gene. The ends were cut back, 0 bases at V and 4 bases at J, with 9 bases in the middle. Germline assignment: CDR1 MNHEY and CDR2 SVGAGI. The CDR3 sequence is 14 residues long. CDR3 region: CASSYSRSIETQYF. CDR3 coding DNA: TGTGCCAGCAGTTACTCGAGAAGTATAGAGACCCAGTACTTC.

J is TRBJ1-1 and V is TRBV6-5; 9 bases match TRBD1. V shed 8 bases, J shed 6 bases, and the junction held 10 bases outside the gene matches. This CDR3 is built from 14 residues. The germline V gene has CDR1 MNHEY and CDR2 SVGAGI. The DNA of the CDR3 is TGTGCCAGCGTACACAGGGGGCAAAGGGCTGAAGCTTTCTTT. Translation gives CASVHRGQRAEAFF.

The chain carries TRBV19 and TRBJ2-7; weak D call: TRBD1 (6 bases). The CDR3 totals 13 residues. With 5 bases removed from V and 5 bases from J, the gap between germline ends came to 13 bases. Germline V gives CDR1 LNHDA, CDR2 SQIVND (reference sequence). CDR3: CASSFPGVHEQYF. Here the CDR3 DNA reads TGTGCCAGTAGTTTCCCAGGGGTCCACGAGCAGTACTTC.